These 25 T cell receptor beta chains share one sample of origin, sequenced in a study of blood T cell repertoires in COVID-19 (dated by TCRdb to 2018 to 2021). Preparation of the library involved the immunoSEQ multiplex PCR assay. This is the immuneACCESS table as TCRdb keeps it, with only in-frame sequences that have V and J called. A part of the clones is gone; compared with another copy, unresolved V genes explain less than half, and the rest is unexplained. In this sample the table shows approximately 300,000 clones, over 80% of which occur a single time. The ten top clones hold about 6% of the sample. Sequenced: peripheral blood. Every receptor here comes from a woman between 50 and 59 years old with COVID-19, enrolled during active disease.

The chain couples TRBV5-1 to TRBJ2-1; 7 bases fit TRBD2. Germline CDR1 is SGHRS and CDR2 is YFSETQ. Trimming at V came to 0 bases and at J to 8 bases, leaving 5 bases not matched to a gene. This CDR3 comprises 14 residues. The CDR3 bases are TGCGCCAGCAGCTTGGCCCGGACTAGGTATGAGCAGTTCTTC. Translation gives CASSLARTRYEQFF.

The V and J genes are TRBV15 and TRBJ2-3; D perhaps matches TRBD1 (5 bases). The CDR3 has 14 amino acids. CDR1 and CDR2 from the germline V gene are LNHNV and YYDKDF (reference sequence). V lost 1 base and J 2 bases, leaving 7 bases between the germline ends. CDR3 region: CATSRGGPTDTQYF. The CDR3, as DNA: TGTGCCACCAGCAGAGGGGGCCCCACAGATACGCAGTATTTT.

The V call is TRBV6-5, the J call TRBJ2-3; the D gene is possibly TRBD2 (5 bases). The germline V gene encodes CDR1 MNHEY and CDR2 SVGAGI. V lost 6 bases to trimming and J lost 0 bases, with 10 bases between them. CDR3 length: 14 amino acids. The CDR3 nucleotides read TGTGCCAGCAGGGCCGGACTGAGCACAGATACGCAGTATTTT. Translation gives CASRAGLSTDTQYF.

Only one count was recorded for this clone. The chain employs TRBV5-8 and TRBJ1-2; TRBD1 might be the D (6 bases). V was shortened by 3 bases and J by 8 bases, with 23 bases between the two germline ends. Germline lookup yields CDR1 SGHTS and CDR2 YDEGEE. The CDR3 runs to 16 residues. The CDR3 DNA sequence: TGTGCCAGCAGCTCTGGACAGAGGATGGGATCGAGAGGCTACACCTTC. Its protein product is CASSSGQRMGSRGYTF.

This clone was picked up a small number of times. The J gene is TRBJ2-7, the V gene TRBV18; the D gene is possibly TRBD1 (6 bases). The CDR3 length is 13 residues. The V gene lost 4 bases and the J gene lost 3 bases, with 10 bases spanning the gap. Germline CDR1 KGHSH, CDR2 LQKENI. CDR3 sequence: CASSQDRVYEQYF. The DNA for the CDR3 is TGTGCCAGCTCACAGGACAGAGTCTACGAGCAGTACTTC.

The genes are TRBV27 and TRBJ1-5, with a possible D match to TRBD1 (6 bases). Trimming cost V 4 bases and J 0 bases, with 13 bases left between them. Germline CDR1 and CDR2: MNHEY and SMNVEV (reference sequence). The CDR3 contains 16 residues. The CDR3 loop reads CASSSSRDISNQPQHF. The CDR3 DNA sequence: TGTGCCAGCAGTTCCTCCAGGGACATTAGCAATCAGCCCCAGCATTTT.

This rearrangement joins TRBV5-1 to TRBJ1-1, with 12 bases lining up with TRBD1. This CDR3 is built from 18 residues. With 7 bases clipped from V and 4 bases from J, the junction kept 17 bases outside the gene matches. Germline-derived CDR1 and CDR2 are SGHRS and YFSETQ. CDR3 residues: CASGEPGDRGLGGTEAFF. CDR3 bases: TGCGCCAGCGGAGAACCCGGGGACAGGGGGCTTGGCGGCACTGAAGCTTTCTTT.

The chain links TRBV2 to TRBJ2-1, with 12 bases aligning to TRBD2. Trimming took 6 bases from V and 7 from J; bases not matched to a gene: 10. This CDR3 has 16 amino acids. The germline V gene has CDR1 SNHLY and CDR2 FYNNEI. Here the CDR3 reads CASSPGLAGGPNEQFF. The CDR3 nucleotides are TGTGCCAGCAGCCCTGGGCTAGCGGGAGGGCCTAATGAGCAGTTCTTC.

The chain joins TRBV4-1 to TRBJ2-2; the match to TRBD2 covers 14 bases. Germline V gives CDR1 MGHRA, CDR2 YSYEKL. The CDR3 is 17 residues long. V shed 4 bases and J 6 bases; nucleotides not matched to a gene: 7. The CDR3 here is CASSPGLAGVIAGELFF. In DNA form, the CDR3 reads TGCGCCAGCAGCCCGGGACTAGCGGGAGTGATAGCCGGGGAGCTGTTTTTT.

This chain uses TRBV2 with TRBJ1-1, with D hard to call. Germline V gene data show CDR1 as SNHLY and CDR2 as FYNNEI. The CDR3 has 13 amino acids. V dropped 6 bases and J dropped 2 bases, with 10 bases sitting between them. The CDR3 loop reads CASRAAPNTEAFF. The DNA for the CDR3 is TGTGCCAGCAGAGCCGCCCCCAACACTGAAGCTTTCTTT.

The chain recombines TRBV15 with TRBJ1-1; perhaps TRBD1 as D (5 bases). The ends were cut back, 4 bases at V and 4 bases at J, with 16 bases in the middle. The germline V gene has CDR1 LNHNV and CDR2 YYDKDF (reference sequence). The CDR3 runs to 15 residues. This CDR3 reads CATSNVGGGFTEAFF. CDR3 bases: TGTGCCACCAGCAACGTGGGGGGAGGGTTCACTGAAGCTTTCTTT.

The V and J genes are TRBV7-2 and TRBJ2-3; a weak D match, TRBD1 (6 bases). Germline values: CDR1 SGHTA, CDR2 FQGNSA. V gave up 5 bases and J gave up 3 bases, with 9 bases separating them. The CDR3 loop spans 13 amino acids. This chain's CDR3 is CASSPGTTDTQYF. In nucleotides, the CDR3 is TGTGCCAGCAGCCCCGGGACAACAGATACGCAGTATTTT.

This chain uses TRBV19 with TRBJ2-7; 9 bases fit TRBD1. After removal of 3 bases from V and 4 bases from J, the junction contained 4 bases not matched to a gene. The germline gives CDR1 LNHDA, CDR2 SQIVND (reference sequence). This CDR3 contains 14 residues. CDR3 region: CASSIRDREYEQYF. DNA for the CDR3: TGTGCCAGTAGTATTCGGGACAGGGAATACGAGCAGTACTTC.

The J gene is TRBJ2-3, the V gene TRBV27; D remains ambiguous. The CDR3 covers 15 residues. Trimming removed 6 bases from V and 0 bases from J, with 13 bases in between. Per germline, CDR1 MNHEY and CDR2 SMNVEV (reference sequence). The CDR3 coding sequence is TGTGCCAGCAGCTTGAGGTTTCTTAGCACAGATACGCAGTATTTT. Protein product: CASSLRFLSTDTQYF.

CDR3 in amino acids: CASSPSLQGMNTEAFF. Here the CDR3 DNA reads TGTGCCAGCTCACCTAGCCTTCAGGGGATGAACACTGAAGCTTTCTTT. The rearrangement links TRBV18 to TRBJ1-1, with a tentative D call TRBD1 (6 bases). V was trimmed by 3 bases and J by 0 bases, leaving 14 bases between them. Germline V gene lookup returns CDR1 KGHSH and CDR2 LQKENI. CDR3 length: 16 residues. Using reference TRBV18 and TRBJ1-1 for the parts outside the CDR3, the full variable domain is NAGVMQNPRHLVRRRGQEARLRCSPMKGHSHVYWYRQLPEEGLKFMVYLQKENIIDESGMPKERFSAEFPKEGPSILRIQQVVRGDSAAYFCASSPSLQGMNTEAFFGQGTRLTVV.

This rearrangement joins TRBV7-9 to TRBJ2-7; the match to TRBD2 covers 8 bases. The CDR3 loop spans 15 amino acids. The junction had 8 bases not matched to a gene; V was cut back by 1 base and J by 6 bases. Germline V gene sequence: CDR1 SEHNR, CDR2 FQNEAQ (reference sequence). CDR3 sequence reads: CASSLVTGGPGEQYF. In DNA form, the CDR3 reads TGTGCCAGCAGCTTAGTTACGGGAGGGCCGGGCGAGCAGTACTTC.

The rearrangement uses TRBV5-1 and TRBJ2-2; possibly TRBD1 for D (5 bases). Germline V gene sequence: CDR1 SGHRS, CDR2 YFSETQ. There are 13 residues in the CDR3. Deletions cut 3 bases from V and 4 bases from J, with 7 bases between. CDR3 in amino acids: CASSSTVTGELFF. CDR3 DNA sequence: TGCGCCAGCAGCTCGACAGTCACCGGGGAGCTGTTTTTT.

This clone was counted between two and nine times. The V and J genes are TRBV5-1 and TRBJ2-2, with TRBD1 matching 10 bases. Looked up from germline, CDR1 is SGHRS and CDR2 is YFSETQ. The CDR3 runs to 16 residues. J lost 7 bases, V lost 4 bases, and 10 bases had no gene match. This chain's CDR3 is CASSISGTGVGGELFF. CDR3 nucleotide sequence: TGCGCCAGCAGCATCTCCGGGACAGGGGTTGGCGGGGAGCTGTTTTTT. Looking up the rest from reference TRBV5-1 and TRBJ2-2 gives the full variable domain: KAGVTQTPRYLIKTRGQQVTLSCSPISGHRSVSWYQQTPGQGLQFLFEYFSETQRNKGNFPGRFSGRQFSNSRSEMNVSTLELGDSALYLCASSISGTGVGGELFFGEGSRLTVL.

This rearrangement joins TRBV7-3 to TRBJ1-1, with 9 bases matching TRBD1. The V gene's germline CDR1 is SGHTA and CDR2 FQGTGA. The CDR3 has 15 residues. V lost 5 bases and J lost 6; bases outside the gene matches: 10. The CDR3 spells CASSPTGTGYAEAFF. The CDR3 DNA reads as TGTGCCAGCAGCCCCACCGGGACAGGGTATGCTGAAGCTTTCTTT. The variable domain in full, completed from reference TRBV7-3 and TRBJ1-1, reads GAGVSQTPSNKVTEKGKYVELRCDPISGHTALYWYRQSLGQGPEFLIYFQGTGAADDSGLPNDRFFAVRPEGSVSTLKIQRTERGDSAVYLCASSPTGTGYAEAFFGQGTRLTVV.

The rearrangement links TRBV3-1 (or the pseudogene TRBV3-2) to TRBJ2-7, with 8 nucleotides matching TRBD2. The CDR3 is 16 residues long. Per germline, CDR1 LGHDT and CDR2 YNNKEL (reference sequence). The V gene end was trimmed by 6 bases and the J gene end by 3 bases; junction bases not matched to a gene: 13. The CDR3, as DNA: TGTGCCAGCAGTCTCAGCTTGGCGGGAGGACACTACGAGCAGTACTTC. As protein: CASSLSLAGGHYEQYF.

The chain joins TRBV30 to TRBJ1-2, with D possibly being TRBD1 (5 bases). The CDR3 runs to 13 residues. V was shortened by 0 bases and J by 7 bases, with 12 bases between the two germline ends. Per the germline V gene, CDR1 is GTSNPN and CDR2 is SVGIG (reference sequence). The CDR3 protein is CAWSVLGQGGYTF. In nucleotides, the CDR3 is TGTGCCTGGAGTGTCTTAGGGCAGGGTGGCTACACCTTC.

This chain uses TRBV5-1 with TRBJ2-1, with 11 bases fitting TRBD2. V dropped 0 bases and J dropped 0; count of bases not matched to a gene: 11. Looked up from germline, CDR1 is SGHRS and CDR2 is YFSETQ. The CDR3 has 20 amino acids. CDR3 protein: CASSLGGSLAGVSSYNEQFF. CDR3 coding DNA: TGCGCCAGCAGCTTGGGGGGGTCACTAGCGGGAGTTAGCTCCTACAATGAGCAGTTCTTC. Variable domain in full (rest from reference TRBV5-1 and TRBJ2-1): KAGVTQTPRYLIKTRGQQVTLSCSPISGHRSVSWYQQTPGQGLQFLFEYFSETQRNKGNFPGRFSGRQFSNSRSEMNVSTLELGDSALYLCASSLGGSLAGVSSYNEQFFGPGTRLTVL.

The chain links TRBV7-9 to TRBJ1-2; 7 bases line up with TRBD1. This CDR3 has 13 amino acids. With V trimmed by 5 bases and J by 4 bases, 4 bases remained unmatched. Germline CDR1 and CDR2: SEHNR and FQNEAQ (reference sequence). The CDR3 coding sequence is TGTGCCAGCAGCATCGGGACAGCCTATGGCTACACCTTC. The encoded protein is CASSIGTAYGYTF.

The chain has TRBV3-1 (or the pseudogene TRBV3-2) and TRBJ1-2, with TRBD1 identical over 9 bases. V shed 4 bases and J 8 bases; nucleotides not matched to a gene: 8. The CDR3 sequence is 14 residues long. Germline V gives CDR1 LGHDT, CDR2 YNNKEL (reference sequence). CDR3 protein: CASSREQGAGGYTF. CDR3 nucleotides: TGTGCCAGCAGCCGTGAACAGGGGGCCGGAGGCTACACCTTC.

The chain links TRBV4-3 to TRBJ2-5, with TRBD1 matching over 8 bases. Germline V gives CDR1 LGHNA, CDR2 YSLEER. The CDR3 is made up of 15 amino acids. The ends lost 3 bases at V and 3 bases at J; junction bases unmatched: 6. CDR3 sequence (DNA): TGCGCCAGCAGCCAGTACCTGGACAGGGAAGAGACCCAGTACTTC. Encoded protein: CASSQYLDREETQYF.